This T cell receptor beta chain was identified during a study of blood T cell repertoires in COVID-19. Background on the study: T cells, B-cell-depleted T cells, or PBMCs supplied cDNA or gDNA.

Authors' processing steps: Amplified reference gene primers provided the basis for estimating nucleated cell counts. TCRdb's copy holds only in-frame clones and misses some; the assay was immunoSEQ multiplex PCR. The DNA was the basis for D and trimming; V, J and clone size are from that table. The profile shows under 25,000 clones, 70% to 90% of them singletons. The sequence was collected from a human donor with active COVID-19. The donor label of this sample is uncertain. Source material: peripheral blood.

Written as DNA, the CDR3 is TGTGCCAGCAGCCGGACTAGCGGGAGGCCTAACTACAATGAGCAGTTCTTC. Its translation is CASSRTSGRPNYNEQFF. This chain links TRBV5-4 with TRBJ2-1, with TRBD2 matching over 14 bases. The V gene's germline CDR1 is SGHNT and CDR2 YYREEE (reference sequence). J lost 3 bases, V lost 4 bases, and 6 bases had no gene match. This CDR3 region has 17 residues.